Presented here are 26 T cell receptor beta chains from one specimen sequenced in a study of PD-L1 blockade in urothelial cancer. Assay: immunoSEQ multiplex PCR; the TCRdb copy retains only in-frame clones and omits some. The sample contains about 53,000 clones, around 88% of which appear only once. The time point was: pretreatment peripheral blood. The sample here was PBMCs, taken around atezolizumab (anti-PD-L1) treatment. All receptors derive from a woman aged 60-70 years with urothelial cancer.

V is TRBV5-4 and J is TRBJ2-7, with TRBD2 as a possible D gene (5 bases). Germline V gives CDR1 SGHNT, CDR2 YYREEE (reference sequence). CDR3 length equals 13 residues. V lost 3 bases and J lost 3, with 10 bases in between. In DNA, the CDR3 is TGTGCCAGCAGCTCTATCGGGAACTACGAGCAGTACTTC. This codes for CASSSIGNYEQYF.

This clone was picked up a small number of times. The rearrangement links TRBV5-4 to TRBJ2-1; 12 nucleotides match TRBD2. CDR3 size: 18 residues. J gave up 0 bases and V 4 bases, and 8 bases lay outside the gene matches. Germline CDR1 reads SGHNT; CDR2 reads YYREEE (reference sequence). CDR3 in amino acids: CASSRGLAGRGSYNEQFF. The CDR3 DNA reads TGTGCCAGCAGCCGCGGACTAGCGGGAAGGGGCTCCTACAATGAGCAGTTCTTC.

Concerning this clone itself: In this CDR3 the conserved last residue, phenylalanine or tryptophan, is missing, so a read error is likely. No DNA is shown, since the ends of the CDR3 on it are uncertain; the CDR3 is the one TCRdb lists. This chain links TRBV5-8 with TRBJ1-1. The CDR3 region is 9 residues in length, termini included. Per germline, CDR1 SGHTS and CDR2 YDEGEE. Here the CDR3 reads CASSWAGDL.

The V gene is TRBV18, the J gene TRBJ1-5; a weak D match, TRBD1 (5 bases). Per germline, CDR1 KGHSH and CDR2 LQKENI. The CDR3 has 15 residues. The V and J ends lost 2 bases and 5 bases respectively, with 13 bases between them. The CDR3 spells CASSPFGGPDQPQHF. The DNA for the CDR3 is TGTGCCAGCTCACCATTCGGGGGTCCCGATCAGCCCCAGCATTTT.

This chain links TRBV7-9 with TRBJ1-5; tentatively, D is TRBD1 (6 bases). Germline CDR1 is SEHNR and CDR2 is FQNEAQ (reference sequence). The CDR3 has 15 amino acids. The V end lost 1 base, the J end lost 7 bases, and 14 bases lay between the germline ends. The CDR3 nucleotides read TGTGCCAGCAGCTTAGAGGCGTCAGGGGAACAGCCCCAGCATTTT. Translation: CASSLEASGEQPQHF.

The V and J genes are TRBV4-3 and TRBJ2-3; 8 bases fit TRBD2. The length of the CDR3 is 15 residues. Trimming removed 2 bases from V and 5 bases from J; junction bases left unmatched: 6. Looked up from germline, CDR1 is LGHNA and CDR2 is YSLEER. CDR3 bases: TGCGCCAGCAGCCAAAGAGGAGCGGGAGAAGATACGCAGTATTTT. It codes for CASSQRGAGEDTQYF.

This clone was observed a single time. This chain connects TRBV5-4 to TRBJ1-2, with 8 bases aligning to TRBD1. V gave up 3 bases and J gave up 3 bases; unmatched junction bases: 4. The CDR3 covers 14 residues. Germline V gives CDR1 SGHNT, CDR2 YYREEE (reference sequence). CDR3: CASSSQGDYYGYTF. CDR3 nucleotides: TGTGCCAGCAGCTCACAGGGGGATTACTATGGCTACACCTTC.

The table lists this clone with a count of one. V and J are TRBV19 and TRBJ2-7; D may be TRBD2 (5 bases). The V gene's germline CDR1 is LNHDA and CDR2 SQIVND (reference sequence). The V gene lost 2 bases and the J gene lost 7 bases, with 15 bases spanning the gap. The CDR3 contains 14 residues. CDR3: CASSILASSLEQYF. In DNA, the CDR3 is TGTGCCAGTAGTATACTAGCTAGTTCTCTGGAGCAGTACTTC.

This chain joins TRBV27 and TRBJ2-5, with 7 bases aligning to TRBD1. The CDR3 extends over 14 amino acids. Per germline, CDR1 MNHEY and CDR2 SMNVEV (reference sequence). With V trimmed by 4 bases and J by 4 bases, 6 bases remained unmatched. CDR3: CASSSQGVGETQYF. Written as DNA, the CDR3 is TGTGCCAGCAGTTCCCAGGGGGTGGGAGAGACCCAGTACTTC.

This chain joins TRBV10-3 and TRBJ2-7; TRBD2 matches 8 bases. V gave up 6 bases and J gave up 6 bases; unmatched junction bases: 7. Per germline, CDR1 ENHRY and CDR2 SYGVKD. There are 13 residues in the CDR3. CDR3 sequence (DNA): TGTGCCATCAGCTGGGGACTAGTTGGCGAGCAGTACTTC. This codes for CAISWGLVGEQYF.

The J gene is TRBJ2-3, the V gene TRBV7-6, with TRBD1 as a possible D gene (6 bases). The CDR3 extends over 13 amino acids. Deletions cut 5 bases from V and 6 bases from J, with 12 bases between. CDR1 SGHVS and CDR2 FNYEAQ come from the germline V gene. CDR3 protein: CASSAKTGDTQYF. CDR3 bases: TGTGCCAGCAGCGCAAAGACAGGCGATACGCAGTATTTT.

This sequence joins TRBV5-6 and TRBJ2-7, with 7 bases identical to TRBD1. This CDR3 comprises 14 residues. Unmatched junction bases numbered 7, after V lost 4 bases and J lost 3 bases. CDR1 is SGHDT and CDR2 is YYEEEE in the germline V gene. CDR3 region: CASSVGTAFYEQYF. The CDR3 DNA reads TGTGCCAGCAGCGTAGGGACAGCCTTCTACGAGCAGTACTTC. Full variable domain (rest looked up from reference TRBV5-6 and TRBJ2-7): DAGVTQSPTHLIKTRGQQVTLRCSPKSGHDTVSWYQQALGQGPQFIFQYYEEEERQRGNFPDRFSGHQFPNYSSELNVNALLLGDSALYLCASSVGTAFYEQYFGPGTRLTVT.

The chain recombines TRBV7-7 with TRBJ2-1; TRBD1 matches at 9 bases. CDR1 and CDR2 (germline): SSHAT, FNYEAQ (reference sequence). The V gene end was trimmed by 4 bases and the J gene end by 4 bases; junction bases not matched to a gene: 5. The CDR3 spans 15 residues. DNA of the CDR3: TGTGCCAGCAGCTCGCCTGGGACAGGGTACAATGAGCAGTTCTTC. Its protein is CASSSPGTGYNEQFF.

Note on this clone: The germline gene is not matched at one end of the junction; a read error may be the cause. CDR3 region: CASSLAVGTGNEQFF. The CDR3 bases are TGTGCCAGCAGCCTAGCCGTCGGGACAGGCAATGAGCAGTTCTTC. The chain couples TRBV7-7 to TRBJ2-1; 8 positions match TRBD1. The CDR3 extends over 15 amino acids. The germline gives CDR1 SSHAT, CDR2 FNYEAQ (reference sequence).

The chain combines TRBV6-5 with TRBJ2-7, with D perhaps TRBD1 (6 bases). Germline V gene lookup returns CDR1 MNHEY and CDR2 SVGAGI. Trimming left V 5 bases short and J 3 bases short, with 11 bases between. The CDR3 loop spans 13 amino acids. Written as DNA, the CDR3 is TGTGCCAGCAGTACTACAGGGAACTACGAGCAGTACTTC. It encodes CASSTTGNYEQYF.

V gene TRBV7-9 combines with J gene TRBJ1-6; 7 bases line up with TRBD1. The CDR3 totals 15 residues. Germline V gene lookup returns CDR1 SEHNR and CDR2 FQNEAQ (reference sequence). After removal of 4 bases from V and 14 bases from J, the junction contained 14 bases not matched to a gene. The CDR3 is CASSSVGQAGSSLHF. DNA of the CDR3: TGTGCCAGCAGCTCCGTTGGACAGGCGGGGAGCTCCCTCCACTTT.

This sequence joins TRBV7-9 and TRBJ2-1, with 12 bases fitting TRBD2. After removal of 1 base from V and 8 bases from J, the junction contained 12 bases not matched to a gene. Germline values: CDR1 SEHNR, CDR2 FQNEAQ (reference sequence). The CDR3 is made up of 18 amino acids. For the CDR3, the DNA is TGTGCCAGCAGCTTAGTGATCAATCTAGCGGGAGGGTCGGATGAGCAGTTCTTC. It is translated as CASSLVINLAGGSDEQFF.

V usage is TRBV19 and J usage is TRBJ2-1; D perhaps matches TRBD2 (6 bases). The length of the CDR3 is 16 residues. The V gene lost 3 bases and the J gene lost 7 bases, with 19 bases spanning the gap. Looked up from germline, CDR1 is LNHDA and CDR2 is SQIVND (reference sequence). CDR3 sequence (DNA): TGTGCCAGTAGTATCAGCGACGGCGGGATAGGAAATGAGCAGTTCTTC. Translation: CASSISDGGIGNEQFF.

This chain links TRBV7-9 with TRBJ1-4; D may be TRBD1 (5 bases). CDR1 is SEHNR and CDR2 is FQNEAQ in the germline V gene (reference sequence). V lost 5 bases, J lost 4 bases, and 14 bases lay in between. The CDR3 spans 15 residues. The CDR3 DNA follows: TGTGCCAGCAGCCCTAAAACAGGTTATAATGAAAAACTGTTTTTT. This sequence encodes CASSPKTGYNEKLFF.

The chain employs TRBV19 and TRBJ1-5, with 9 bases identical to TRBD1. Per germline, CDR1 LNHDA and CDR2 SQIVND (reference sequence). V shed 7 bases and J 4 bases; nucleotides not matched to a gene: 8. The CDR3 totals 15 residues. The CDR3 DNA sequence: TGTGCCAGTAAAGGGACAGGGAGAGTTAATCAGCCCCAGCATTTT. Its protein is CASKGTGRVNQPQHF.

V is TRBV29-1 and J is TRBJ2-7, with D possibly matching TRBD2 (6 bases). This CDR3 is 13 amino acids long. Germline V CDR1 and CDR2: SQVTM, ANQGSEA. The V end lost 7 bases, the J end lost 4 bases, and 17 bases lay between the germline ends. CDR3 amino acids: CSASRDSLYEQYF. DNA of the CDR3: TGCAGCGCCTCCCGGGACTCGCTGTACGAGCAGTACTTC.

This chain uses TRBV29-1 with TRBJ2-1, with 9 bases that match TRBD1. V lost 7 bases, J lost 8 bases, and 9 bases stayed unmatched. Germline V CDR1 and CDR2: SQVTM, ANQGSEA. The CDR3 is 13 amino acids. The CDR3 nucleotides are TGCAGCGCCACGACAGGGGGTGTAGATGAGCAGTTCTTC. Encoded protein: CSATTGGVDEQFF.

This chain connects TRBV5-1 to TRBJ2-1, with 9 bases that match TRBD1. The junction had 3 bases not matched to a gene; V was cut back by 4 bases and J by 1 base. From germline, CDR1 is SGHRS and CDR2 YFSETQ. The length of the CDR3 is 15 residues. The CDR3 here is CASSVGQGSYNEQFF. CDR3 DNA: TGCGCCAGCAGCGTCGGACAGGGGTCCTACAATGAGCAGTTCTTC.

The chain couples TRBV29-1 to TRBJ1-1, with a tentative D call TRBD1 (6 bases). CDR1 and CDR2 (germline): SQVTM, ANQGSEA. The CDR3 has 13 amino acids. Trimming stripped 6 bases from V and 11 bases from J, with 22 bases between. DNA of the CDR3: TGCAGCGTGGTTACAGGGATGAAGGCTTACGCTTTCTTT. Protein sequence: CSVVTGMKAYAFF.

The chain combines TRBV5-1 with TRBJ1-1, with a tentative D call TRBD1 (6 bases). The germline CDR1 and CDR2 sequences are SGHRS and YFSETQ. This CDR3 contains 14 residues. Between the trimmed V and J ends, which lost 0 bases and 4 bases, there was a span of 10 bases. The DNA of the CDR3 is TGCGCCAGCAGCTTGGAGCAGGGGACCACTGAAGCTTTCTTT. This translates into CASSLEQGTTEAFF. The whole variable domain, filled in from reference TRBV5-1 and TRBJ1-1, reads KAGVTQTPRYLIKTRGQQVTLSCSPISGHRSVSWYQQTPGQGLQFLFEYFSETQRNKGNFPGRFSGRQFSNSRSEMNVSTLELGDSALYLCASSLEQGTTEAFFGQGTRLTVV.

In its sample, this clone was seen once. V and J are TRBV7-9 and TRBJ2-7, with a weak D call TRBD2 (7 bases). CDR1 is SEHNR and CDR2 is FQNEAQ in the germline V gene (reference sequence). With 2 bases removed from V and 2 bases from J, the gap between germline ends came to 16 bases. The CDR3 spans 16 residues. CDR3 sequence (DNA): TGTGCCAGCAGCTTATTAGGTGGGGGGGGCGCCTACGAGCAGTACTTC. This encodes CASSLLGGGGAYEQYF.